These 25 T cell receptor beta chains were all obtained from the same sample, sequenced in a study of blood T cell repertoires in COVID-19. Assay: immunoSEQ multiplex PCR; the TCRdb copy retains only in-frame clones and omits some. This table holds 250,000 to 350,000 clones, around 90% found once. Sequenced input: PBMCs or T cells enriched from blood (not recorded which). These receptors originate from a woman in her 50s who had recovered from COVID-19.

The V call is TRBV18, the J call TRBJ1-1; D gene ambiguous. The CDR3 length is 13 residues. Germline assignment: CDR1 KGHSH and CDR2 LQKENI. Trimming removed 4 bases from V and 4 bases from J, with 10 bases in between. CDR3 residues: CASSLLVSTEAFF. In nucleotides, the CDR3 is TGTGCCAGCTCACTTCTAGTAAGCACTGAAGCTTTCTTT.

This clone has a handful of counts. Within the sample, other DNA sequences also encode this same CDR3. The CDR3 nucleotides read TGCGCCAGCAGCACGGGACTTTCCACAGATACGCAGTATTTT. It specifies CASSTGLSTDTQYF. The V call is TRBV5-1, the J call TRBJ2-3; TRBD2 is a possible D gene (6 bases). This CDR3 region has 14 residues. V lost 4 bases to trimming and J lost 2 bases, with 11 bases between them. Germline V gives CDR1 SGHRS, CDR2 YFSETQ.

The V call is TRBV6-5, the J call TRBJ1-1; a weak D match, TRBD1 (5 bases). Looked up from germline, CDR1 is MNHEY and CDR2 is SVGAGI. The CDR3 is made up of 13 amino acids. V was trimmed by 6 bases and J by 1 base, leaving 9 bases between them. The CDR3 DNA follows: TGTGCCAGCAGGATACAGGAGAACACTGAAGCTTTCTTT. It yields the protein CASRIQENTEAFF.

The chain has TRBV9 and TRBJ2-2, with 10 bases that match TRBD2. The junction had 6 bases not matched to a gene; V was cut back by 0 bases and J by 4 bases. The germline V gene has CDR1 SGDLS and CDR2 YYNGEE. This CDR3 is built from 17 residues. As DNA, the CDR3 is TGTGCCAGCAGCGTAGAGTCGCTAGCGGGAGTCACCGGGGAGCTGTTTTTT. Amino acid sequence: CASSVESLAGVTGELFF.

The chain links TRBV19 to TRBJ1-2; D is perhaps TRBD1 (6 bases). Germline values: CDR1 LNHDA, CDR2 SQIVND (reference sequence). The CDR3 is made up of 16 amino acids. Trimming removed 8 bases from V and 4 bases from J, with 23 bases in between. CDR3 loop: CASFGPQGPLGYGYTF. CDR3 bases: TGTGCCAGTTTCGGGCCACAGGGCCCTTTGGGCTATGGCTACACCTTC.

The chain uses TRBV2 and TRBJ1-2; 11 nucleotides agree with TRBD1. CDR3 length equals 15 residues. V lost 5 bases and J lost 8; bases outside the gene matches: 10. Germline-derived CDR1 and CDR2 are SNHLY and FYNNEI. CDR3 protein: CASSPIGQGARGYTF. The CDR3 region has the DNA TGTGCCAGCAGTCCAATTGGACAGGGGGCGAGAGGCTACACCTTC.

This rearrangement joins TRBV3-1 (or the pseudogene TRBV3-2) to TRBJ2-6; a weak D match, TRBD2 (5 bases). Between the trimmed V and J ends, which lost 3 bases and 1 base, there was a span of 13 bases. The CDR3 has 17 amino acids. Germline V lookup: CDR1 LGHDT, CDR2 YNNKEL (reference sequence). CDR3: CASSHQVGVSGANVLTF. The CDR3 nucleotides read TGTGCCAGCAGCCATCAGGTCGGGGTATCTGGGGCCAACGTCCTGACTTTC.

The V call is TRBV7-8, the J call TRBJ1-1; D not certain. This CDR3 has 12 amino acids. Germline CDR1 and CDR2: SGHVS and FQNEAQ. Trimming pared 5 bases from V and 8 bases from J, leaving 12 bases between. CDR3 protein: CASSPTGLEAFF. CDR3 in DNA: TGTGCCAGCAGCCCGACGGGATTAGAAGCTTTCTTT. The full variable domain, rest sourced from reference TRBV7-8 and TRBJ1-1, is GAGVSQSPRYKVAKRGQDVALRCDPISGHVSLFWYQQALGQGPEFLTYFQNEAQLDKSGLPSDRFFAERPEGSVSTLKIQRTQQEDSAVYLCASSPTGLEAFFGQGTRLTVV.

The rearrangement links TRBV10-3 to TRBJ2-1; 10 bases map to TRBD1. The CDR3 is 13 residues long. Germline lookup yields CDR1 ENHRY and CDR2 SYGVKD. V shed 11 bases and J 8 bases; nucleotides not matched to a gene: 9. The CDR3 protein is CAAGGDRGDEQFF. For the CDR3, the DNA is TGTGCCGCAGGGGGGGACAGGGGCGATGAGCAGTTCTTC.

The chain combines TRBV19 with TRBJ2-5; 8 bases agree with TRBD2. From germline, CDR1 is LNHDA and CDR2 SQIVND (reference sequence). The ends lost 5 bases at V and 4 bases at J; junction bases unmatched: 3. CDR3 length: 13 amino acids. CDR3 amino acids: CASSPGGRETQYF. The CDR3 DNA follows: TGTGCCAGTAGTCCGGGGGGGCGAGAGACCCAGTACTTC.

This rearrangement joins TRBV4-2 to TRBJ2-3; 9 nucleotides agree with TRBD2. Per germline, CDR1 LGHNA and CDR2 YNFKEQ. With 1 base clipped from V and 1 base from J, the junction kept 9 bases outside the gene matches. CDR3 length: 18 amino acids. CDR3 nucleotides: TGTGCCAGCAGCCAAGCACTAGCGGGCAGGAGGGGCACAGATACGCAGTATTTT. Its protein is CASSQALAGRRGTDTQYF.

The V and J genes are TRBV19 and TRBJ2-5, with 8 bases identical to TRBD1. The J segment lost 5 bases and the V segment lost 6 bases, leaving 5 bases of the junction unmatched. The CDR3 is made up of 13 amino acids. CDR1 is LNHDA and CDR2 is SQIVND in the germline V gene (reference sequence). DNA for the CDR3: TGTGCCAGTAGGTCAGGGGGCAGGGAGACCCAGTACTTC. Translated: CASRSGGRETQYF.

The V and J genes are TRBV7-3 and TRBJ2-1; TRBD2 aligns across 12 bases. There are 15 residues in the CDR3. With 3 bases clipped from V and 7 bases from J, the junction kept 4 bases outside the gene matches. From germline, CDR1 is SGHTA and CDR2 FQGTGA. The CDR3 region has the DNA TGTGCCAGCAGCTTTCTAGCGGGAGGGCATAATGAGCAGTTCTTC. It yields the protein CASSFLAGGHNEQFF.

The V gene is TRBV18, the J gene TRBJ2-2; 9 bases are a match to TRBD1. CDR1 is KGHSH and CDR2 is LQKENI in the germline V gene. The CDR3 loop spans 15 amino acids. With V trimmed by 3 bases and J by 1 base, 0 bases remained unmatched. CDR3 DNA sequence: TGTGCCAGCTCACCGGGACAGGGGAACACCGGGGAGCTGTTTTTT. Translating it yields CASSPGQGNTGELFF.

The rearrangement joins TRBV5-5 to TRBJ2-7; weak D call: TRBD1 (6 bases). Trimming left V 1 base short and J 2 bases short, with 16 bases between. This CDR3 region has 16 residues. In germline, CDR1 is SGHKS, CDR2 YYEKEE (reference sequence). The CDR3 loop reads CASSLLSSDRPYEQYF. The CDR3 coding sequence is TGTGCCAGCAGCTTGTTGAGTTCGGACAGACCCTACGAGCAGTACTTC.

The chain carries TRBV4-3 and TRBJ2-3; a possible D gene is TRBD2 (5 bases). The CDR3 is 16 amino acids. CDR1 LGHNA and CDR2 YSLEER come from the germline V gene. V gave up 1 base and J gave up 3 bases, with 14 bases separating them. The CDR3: CASSQGRLGGTDTQYF. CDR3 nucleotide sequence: TGCGCCAGCAGCCAAGGTCGACTCGGCGGGACAGATACGCAGTATTTT.

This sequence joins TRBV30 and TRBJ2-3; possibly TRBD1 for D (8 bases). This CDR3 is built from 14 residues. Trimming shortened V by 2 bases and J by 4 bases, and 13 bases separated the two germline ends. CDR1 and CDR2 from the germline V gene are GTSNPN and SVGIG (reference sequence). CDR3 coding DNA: TGTGCCTGGAGTACGGGGGGACAGGCAGATACGCAGTATTTT. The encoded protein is CAWSTGGQADTQYF.

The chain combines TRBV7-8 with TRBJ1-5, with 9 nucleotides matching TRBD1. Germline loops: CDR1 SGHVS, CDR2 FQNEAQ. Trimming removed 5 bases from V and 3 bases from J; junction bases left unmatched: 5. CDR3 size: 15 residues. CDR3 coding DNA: TGTGCCAGCAGCAGAGACAGGGGGTTCAATCAGCCCCAGCATTTT. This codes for CASSRDRGFNQPQHF.

Here the CDR3 reads CASGGQGLISGANVLTF. CDR3 in DNA: TGCGCCAGCGGGGGGCAGGGACTAATCTCTGGGGCCAACGTCCTGACTTTC. The chain combines TRBV23-1 with TRBJ2-6; TRBD2 might be the D (7 bases). TRBV23-1 is placed among ORFs of uncertain function. V shed 8 bases and J shed 0 bases, with 17 bases lying between them. The CDR3 runs 17 residues.

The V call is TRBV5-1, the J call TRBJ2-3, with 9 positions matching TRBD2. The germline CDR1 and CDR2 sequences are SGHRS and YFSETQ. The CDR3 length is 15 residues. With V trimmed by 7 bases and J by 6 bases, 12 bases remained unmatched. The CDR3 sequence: CASVPLAGVRDTQYF. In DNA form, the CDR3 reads TGCGCCAGCGTCCCTTTAGCGGGAGTGCGGGATACGCAGTATTTT.

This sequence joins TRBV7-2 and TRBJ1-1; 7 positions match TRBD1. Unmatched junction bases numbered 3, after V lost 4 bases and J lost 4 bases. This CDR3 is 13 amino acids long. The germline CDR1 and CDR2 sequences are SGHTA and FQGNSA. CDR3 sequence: CASSSDRVTEAFF. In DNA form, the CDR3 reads TGTGCCAGCAGCTCCGACAGGGTCACTGAAGCTTTCTTT.

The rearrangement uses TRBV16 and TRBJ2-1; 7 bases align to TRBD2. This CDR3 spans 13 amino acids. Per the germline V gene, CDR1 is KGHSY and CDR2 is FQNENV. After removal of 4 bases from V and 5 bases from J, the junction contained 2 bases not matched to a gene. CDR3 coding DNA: TGTGCCAGCAGCCCAAGCGGGAACAATGAGCAGTTCTTC. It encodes CASSPSGNNEQFF.

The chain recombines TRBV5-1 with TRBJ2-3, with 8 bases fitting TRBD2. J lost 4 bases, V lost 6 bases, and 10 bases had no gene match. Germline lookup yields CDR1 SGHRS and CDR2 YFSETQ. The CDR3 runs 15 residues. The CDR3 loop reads CASMGSGRSSDTQYF. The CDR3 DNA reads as TGCGCCAGCATGGGGAGCGGGAGAAGTTCAGATACGCAGTATTTT.

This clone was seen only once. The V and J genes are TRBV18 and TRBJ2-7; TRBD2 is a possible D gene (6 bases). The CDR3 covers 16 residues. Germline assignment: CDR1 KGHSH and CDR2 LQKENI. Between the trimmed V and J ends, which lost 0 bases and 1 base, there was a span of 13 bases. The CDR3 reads CASSPPGGLTSYEQYF. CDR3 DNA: TGTGCCAGCTCACCACCCGGGGGTTTAACATCCTACGAGCAGTACTTC.

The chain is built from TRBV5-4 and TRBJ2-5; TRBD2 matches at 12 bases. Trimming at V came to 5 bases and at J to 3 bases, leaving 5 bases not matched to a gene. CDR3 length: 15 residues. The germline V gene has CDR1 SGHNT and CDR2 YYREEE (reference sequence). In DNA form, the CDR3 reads TGTGCCAGCAGACTAGCGGGAGGTGGGGAAGAGACCCAGTACTTC. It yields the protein CASRLAGGGEETQYF.